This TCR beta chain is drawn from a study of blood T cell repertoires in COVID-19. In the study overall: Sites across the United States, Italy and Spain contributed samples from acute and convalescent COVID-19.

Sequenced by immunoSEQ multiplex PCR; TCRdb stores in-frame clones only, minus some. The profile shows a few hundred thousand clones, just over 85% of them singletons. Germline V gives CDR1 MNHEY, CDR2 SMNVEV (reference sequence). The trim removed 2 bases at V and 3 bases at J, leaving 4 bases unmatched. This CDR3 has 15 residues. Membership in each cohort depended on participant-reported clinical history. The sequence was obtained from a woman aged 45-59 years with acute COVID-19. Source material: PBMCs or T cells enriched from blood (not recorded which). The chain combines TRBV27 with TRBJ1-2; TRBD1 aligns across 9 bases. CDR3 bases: TGTGCCAGCAGTTTACAGACAGGGGGGCACTATGGCTACACCTTC. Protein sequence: CASSLQTGGHYGYTF.